Sequencing of this T cell receptor beta chain was carried out in a study of graft-versus-host responses after intestinal transplantation. Only in-frame clones appear in the TCRdb table, and some are missing; sequencing was by immunoSEQ multiplex PCR. The data show some 97,000 clones, about 90% seen once. Germline CDR1 and CDR2: SGHDT and YYEEEE. CDR3 length equals 15 residues. V lost 2 bases, J lost 3 bases, and 5 bases stayed unmatched. Findings and limits, study-wide: Recipient marrow held GvH clones, some first seen in ileum or blood.

As for this clone: The antigen is unknown.

The receptor comes from a human donor who was the organ donor for an intestinal transplant. The rearrangement links TRBV5-6 to TRBJ2-1, with 7 bases that match TRBD2. The material sequenced was unstimulated CD4+ T cells sorted from spleen or lymph node cells, taken before transplant. CDR3 region: CASSLGLVSYNEQFF. The CDR3, as DNA: TGTGCCAGCAGCTTAGGACTAGTTAGCTACAATGAGCAGTTCTTC.